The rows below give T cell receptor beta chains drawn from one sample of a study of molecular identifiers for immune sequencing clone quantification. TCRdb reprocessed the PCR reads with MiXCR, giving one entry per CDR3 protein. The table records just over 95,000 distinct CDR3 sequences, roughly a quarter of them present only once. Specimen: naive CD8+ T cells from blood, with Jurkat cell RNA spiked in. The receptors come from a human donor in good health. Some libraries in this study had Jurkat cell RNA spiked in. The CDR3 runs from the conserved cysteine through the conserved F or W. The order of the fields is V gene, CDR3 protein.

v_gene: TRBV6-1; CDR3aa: CASSAVDLETQYF
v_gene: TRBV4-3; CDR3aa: CASSPAGGRAGETQYF
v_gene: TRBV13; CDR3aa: CAGSSGLAGWETQYF
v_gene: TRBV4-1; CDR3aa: CASSHPGTGEDEQYF
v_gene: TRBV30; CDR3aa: CAWSKASTSYEQYF
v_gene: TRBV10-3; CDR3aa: CAISPDLGQGYTF
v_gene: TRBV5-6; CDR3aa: CASSCPSDSEALF
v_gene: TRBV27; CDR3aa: CASSLTPPGPYNEQFF
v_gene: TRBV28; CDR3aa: CASSLRASASYEQYF
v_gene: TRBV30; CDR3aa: CAWSLGDAEAFF
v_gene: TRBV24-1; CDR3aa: CATSDPREHTYGYTF
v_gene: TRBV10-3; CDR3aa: CATEAGHRETQYF
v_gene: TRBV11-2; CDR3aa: CASSPPAEQYF
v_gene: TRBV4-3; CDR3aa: CASSQEVVGTGGYEQYF
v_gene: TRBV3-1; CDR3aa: CASSQGRHLNQPQHF
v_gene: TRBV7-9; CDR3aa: CASSRTGDEQYF
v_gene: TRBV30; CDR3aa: CAWSVLGLAGTPDTQYF
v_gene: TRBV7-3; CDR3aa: CASSSTGSGGDEQFF
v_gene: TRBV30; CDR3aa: CAWSVLGGDTQYF
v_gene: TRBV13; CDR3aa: CASSLGGATGELFF
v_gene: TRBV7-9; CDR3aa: CASSRTSGSQTQYF
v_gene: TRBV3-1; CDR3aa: CASSQDAGGYYGYTF
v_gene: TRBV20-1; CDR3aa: CSARDLETTGELFF
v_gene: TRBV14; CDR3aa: CASSQDVSGRTDTQYF
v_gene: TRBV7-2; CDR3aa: CASSLVSGGHF
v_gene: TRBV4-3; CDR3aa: CASSQETITNEKLFF
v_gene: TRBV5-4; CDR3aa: CASSLRTGGFQETQYF
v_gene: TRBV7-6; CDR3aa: CASSRDTSRGRYNEQFF
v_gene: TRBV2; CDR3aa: CASSERTVIGETQYF
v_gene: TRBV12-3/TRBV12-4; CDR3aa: CASRGAYNEQFF
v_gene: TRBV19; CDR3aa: CASSMGQGEVSPLHF
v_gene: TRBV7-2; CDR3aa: CASSWSTGGGTEAFF
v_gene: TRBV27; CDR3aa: CASSFSASTDTQYF
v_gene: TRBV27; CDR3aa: CASSLLTSGGSHEQYF
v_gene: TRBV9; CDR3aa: CASSALGQTQETQYF
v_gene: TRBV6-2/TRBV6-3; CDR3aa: CASTKGLSPDTQYF
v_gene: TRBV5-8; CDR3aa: CASSWTPASSYEQYF
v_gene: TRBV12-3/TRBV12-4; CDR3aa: CASSLTGYTEAFF
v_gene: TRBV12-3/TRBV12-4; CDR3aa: CASTLGTGVHEQYF
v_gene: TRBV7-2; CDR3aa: CASSLEPSGRPDTQYF
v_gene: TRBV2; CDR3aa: CASSEAVQSNQPQHF
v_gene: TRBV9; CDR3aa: CASSREGGGPNTGELFF
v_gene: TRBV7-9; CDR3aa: CASSLTTDGAENIQYF
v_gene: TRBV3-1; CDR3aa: CASTFTGLTEAFF
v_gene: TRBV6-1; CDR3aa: CASSLDTGAQETQYF
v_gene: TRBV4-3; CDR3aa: CASSQDSGPYEQYF
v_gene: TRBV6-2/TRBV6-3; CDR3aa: CASSSGTSGTYEQYF
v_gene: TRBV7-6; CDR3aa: CASSLASRDQPQHF
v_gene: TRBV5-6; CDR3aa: CASSLTGASTDTQYF
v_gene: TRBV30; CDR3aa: CACSFVASLTTDTQYF
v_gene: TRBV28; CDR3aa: CASSLRAGGSPTLEQYF
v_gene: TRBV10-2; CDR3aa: CASSEFLNTEAFF
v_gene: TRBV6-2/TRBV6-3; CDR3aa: CASTKETEPSGFEKLFF
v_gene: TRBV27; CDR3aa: CASRRGLNTEAFF
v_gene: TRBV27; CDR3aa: CASSLLTGNAYNEQFF
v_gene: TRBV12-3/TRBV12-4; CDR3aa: CASSLAAASSYEQYF
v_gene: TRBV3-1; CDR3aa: CASSQGAGFTEAFF
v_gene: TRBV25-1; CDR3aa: CASSARQGNEQFF